Following are 30 T cell receptor beta chains from one sample sequenced in a study of blood T cells in healthy people across ages. Combining a sample-barcoded 5' primer with a J-beta primer mix, a second PCR ran for about 7 to 12 cycles. MiXCR was run by TCRdb on the 5' RACE reads, yielding one entry per CDR3 protein. The sample lists 700,000 to 900,000 distinct CDR3 sequences; 25% to 30% were seen once. These data were also filed under a second study, of T cells of mothers and their children.

The sequencing sample was made of blood. Receptors were obtained from a boy between 10 and 17 years old in good health.

This clonotype was detected many times. This chain connects TRBV29-1 to TRBJ1-1, with 7 bases fitting TRBD1. The CDR3 runs 17 residues. J lost 2 bases, V lost 1 base, and 13 bases had no gene match. Germline-derived CDR1 and CDR2 are SQVTM and ANQGSEA. CDR3 coding DNA: TGCAGCGTTGAAGGAATTTGGGGACAGAGATCTAACACTGAAGCTTTCTTT. It translates to CSVEGIWGQRSNTEAFF.

A single count supports this clonotype. At one of its ends the junction is not consistent with the germline gene, which may arise from a read error. The V call is TRBV3-1, the J call TRBJ1-2, with 9 bases aligning to TRBD1. Germline V gives CDR1 LGHDT, CDR2 YNNKEL (reference sequence). The CDR3 is made up of 17 amino acids. The CDR3 loop reads CAGSQESETGGLYGYTF. CDR3 bases: TGTGCCGGCAGCCAAGAAAGTGAGACAGGGGGTCTCTATGGCTACACCTTC.

The rearrangement links TRBV18 to TRBJ1-3; no firm D call. Germline V CDR1 and CDR2: KGHSH, LQKENI. This CDR3 is built from 14 residues. Trimming pared 6 bases from V and 1 base from J, leaving 10 bases between. In nucleotides, the CDR3 is TGTGCCAGCTCCTCTTTTCGGTCTGGAAACACCATATATTTT. As protein: CASSSFRSGNTIYF.

This clonotype was seen more than once but under ten times. The conserved closing phenylalanine or tryptophan is absent in this CDR3, likely reflecting a read error. The gene calls are TRBV6-5 and TRBJ2-2; D is ambiguous. The CDR3 has 17 amino acids. From germline, CDR1 is MNHEY and CDR2 SVGAGI. CDR3 in amino acids: CASSDSEGFVNTGELFL. DNA of the CDR3: TGTGCCAGCAGTGACTCGGAAGGCTTCGTTAACACCGGGGAGCTGTTTCTT.

This clonotype was picked up a small number of times. The J gene is TRBJ2-5, the V gene TRBV20-1; a weak D match, TRBD2 (5 bases). This CDR3 region has 13 residues. Trimming left V 6 bases short and J 3 bases short, with 14 bases between. CDR1 is DFQATT, CDR2 SNEGSKA, per germline (reference sequence). The CDR3 region has the DNA TGCAGTGCACCCCCCCCGGGGAAAGAGACCCAGTACTTC. Translating it yields CSAPPPGKETQYF.

This clonotype was seen only a few times. The chain's CDR3 is CSAPNGQGIPYEQYF. DNA for the CDR3: TGCAGTGCTCCCAACGGACAGGGGATCCCCTACGAGCAGTACTTC. V and J are TRBV20-1 and TRBJ2-7; 9 bases line up with TRBD1. Losses at the gene ends were 5 bases for V and 2 bases for J; bases not matched to a gene: 10. The CDR3 has 15 amino acids. Looked up from germline, CDR1 is DFQATT and CDR2 is SNEGSKA (reference sequence).

The rearrangement uses TRBV4-2 and TRBJ2-4; 7 nucleotides align to TRBD1. The CDR3 extends over 22 amino acids. The junction had 27 bases not matched to a gene; V was cut back by 5 bases and J by 2 bases. Germline values: CDR1 LGHNA, CDR2 YNFKEQ. CDR3 sequence: CASSFWVKSTGPGYGSKNIQYF. The CDR3 DNA reads as TGTGCCAGCAGCTTCTGGGTTAAATCGACAGGGCCGGGATATGGATCCAAAAACATTCAGTACTTC.

This clonotype was recorded a few times. A much larger clone lies a single base off, so this may be a read error. The chain has TRBV3-1 and TRBJ2-5, with 10 positions matching TRBD2. Per germline, CDR1 LGHDT and CDR2 YNNKEL (reference sequence). The CDR3 spans 15 residues. Trimming removed 1 base from V and 5 bases from J; junction bases left unmatched: 4. In nucleotides, the CDR3 is TGTGCCAGCAGCCAAGGGGTACTAGCGGGGGAGACCCAGTACTTC. This sequence encodes CASSQGVLAGETQYF.

This clonotype has a count of ten or more. This chain joins TRBV7-9 and TRBJ2-7, with D uncertain. CDR1 SEHNR and CDR2 FQNEAQ come from the germline V gene (reference sequence). The CDR3 runs 11 residues. V dropped 2 bases and J dropped 3 bases, with 2 bases sitting between them. The CDR3 coding sequence is TGTGCCAGCAGCTTACTCTACGAGCAGTACTTC. Its translation is CASSLLYEQYF.

This clonotype occurred a few times. This rearrangement joins TRBV5-6 to TRBJ1-1; D is ambiguous. The V end was cut by 4 bases, the J end by 8 bases, with 12 bases between. Germline values: CDR1 SGHDT, CDR2 YYEEEE. The CDR3 length is 12 residues. The CDR3 is CASSRNSPEAFF. CDR3 coding DNA: TGTGCCAGCAGCCGGAACAGCCCCGAAGCTTTCTTT. Full variable domain (rest looked up from reference TRBV5-6 and TRBJ1-1): DAGVTQSPTHLIKTRGQQVTLRCSPKSGHDTVSWYQQALGQGPQFIFQYYEEEERQRGNFPDRFSGHQFPNYSSELNVNALLLGDSALYLCASSRNSPEAFFGQGTRLTVV.

The chain combines TRBV20-1 with TRBJ1-1; D uncertain. Germline V gene data show CDR1 as DFQATT and CDR2 as SNEGSKA (reference sequence). The V end lost 3 bases, the J end lost 6 bases, and 17 bases lay between the germline ends. This CDR3 spans 14 amino acids. The DNA of the CDR3 is TGCAGTGCTAGCCCTCGTCCCACTGGGGCTGAAGCTTTCTTT. This sequence encodes CSASPRPTGAEAFF.

The chain combines TRBV7-9 with TRBJ1-2; no clear D gene. Per the germline V gene, CDR1 is SEHNR and CDR2 is FQNEAQ (reference sequence). V was trimmed by 7 bases and J by 2 bases, leaving 17 bases between them. There are 15 residues in the CDR3. CDR3 loop: CASNSLGGPNYGYTF. The DNA of the CDR3 is TGTGCCAGCAACTCCCTCGGAGGTCCCAACTATGGCTACACCTTC.

The chain has TRBV10-3 and TRBJ2-3; D remains unclear. This CDR3 spans 12 amino acids. V was trimmed by 5 bases and J by 12 bases, leaving 15 bases between them. Germline V gives CDR1 ENHRY, CDR2 SYGVKD. Here the CDR3 reads CAISTDGFFQYF. CDR3 bases: TGTGCCATCAGTACGGACGGATTCTTCCAGTATTTT.

The genes are TRBV30 and TRBJ1-2, with D maybe TRBD1 (5 bases). CDR1 is GTSNPN and CDR2 is SVGIG in the germline V gene (reference sequence). This CDR3 has 14 residues. Trimming stripped 4 bases from V and 3 bases from J, with 15 bases between. The chain's CDR3 is CAWTRVLLDYGYTF. CDR3 DNA sequence: TGTGCCTGGACCAGGGTCTTGTTGGACTATGGCTACACCTTC.

This clonotype was recorded a few times. This chain uses TRBV6-5 with TRBJ1-2, with TRBD1 matching 9 bases. This CDR3 contains 15 residues. Germline CDR1 reads MNHEY; CDR2 reads SVGAGI. The V segment lost 1 base and the J segment 6 bases; nucleotides outside the gene matches: 6. The CDR3 sequence is CASSYWGDRENGYTF. DNA of the CDR3: TGTGCCAGCAGTTACTGGGGGGACAGGGAGAATGGCTACACCTTC.

By share, this clonotype counts as medium-sized. The gene calls are TRBV5-1 and TRBJ2-4, with 11 positions matching TRBD2. CDR3 size: 16 residues. CDR1 is SGHRS, CDR2 YFSETQ, per germline. V dropped 4 bases and J dropped 0; count of bases not matched to a gene: 3. DNA for the CDR3: TGCGCCAGCAGCCTTACTAGCGGGGGAGCCAAAAACATTCAGTACTTC. This sequence encodes CASSLTSGGAKNIQYF.

This clonotype has a handful of counts. V usage is TRBV5-1 and J usage is TRBJ2-7; 15 nucleotides agree with TRBD2. The CDR3 has 18 residues. J lost 2 bases, V lost 0 bases, and 6 bases had no gene match. Germline V CDR1 and CDR2: SGHRS, YFSETQ. The CDR3 DNA reads as TGCGCCAGCAGCTTGGGGAAGGGACTAGCGGGGGGCGCCTACGAGCAGTACTTC. The encoded protein is CASSLGKGLAGGAYEQYF. The full variable domain, completed using reference TRBV5-1 and TRBJ2-7, is KAGVTQTPRYLIKTRGQQVTLSCSPISGHRSVSWYQQTPGQGLQFLFEYFSETQRNKGNFPGRFSGRQFSNSRSEMNVSTLELGDSALYLCASSLGKGLAGGAYEQYFGPGTRLTVT.

The J gene is TRBJ2-7, the V gene TRBV20-1; TRBD2 matches at 13 bases. Germline V lookup: CDR1 DFQATT, CDR2 SNEGSKA (reference sequence). V trimming: 3 bases; J trimming: 1 base; junction bases outside the gene matches: 6. The CDR3 runs 16 residues. The CDR3 region is CSARGLAGFQSYEQYF. CDR3 bases: TGCAGTGCTAGGGGACTAGCGGGGTTCCAATCCTACGAGCAGTACTTC.

The V call is TRBV7-9, the J call TRBJ2-7; maybe TRBD1 (6 bases). Germline assignment: CDR1 SEHNR and CDR2 FQNEAQ (reference sequence). The CDR3 spans 14 residues. Trimming shortened V by 5 bases and J by 5 bases, and 16 bases separated the two germline ends. The CDR3 sequence: CASSQGGRGNEQYF. The CDR3 DNA sequence: TGTGCCAGCAGCCAGGGTGGCAGGGGCAACGAGCAGTACTTC.

The V call is TRBV24-1, the J call TRBJ2-3; D not resolved. The V end lost 4 bases, the J end lost 3 bases, and 13 bases lay between the germline ends. The length of the CDR3 is 15 residues. CDR1 is KGHDR and CDR2 is SFDVKD in the germline V gene. CDR3 residues: CATSDLSSSTDTQYF. The CDR3, as DNA: TGTGCCACCAGTGACTTGTCCTCCTCAACAGATACGCAGTATTTT.

V is TRBV15 and J is TRBJ2-7; possibly TRBD2 for D (7 bases). Trimming took off 0 bases at V and 5 bases at J, with 14 bases between the two ends. This CDR3 region has 15 residues. Germline CDR1 and CDR2: LNHNV and YYDKDF (reference sequence). In nucleotides, the CDR3 is TGTGCCACCAGCAGAGATGGGGGGGGGCGCAACGAGCAGTACTTC. Translated, it gives CATSRDGGGRNEQYF.

This clonotype occurred a few times. This chain links TRBV29-1 with TRBJ2-1; unclear D gene. The CDR3 covers 15 residues. The V gene lost 0 bases and the J gene lost 2 bases, with 11 bases spanning the gap. The germline CDR1 and CDR2 sequences are SQVTM and ANQGSEA. Written as DNA, the CDR3 is TGCAGCGTTGAAGAAGCGACTCAGACCTACAATGAGCAGTTCTTC. It specifies CSVEEATQTYNEQFF.

This clonotype was seen more than once but under ten times. The chain links TRBV20-1 to TRBJ2-5; no definite D call. The V gene's germline CDR1 is DFQATT and CDR2 SNEGSKA (reference sequence). CDR3 length equals 13 residues. V lost 0 bases, J lost 1 base, and 6 bases lay in between. CDR3 sequence: CSARDYTQETQYF. The CDR3 DNA follows: TGCAGTGCTAGAGACTATACCCAAGAGACCCAGTACTTC.

Only a few counts were recorded for this clonotype. V gene TRBV7-8 combines with J gene TRBJ1-6, with a possible D match to TRBD1 (6 bases). V was clipped by 3 bases and J by 9 bases, with 12 bases between them. CDR1 is SGHVS, CDR2 FQNEAQ, per germline. The CDR3 has 14 amino acids. Here the CDR3 DNA reads TGTGCCAGCAGCTTTCACAGGGTCGGTTCACCCCTCCACTTT. Translation gives CASSFHRVGSPLHF.

A few counts support this clonotype. CDR3 loop: CASSFLPLAFAHNEQFF. The CDR3 nucleotides read TGTGCCAGCAGTTTCCTCCCACTAGCTTTTGCCCACAATGAGCAGTTCTTC. The rearrangement uses TRBV27 and TRBJ2-1, with TRBD2 as a possible D gene (6 bases). Germline V lookup: CDR1 MNHEY, CDR2 SMNVEV (reference sequence). There are 17 residues in the CDR3. Between the trimmed V and J ends, which lost 3 bases and 5 bases, there was a span of 20 bases.

The chain joins TRBV20-1 to TRBJ2-1, with 10 positions matching TRBD1. Germline assignment: CDR1 DFQATT and CDR2 SNEGSKA (reference sequence). The junction had 5 bases not matched to a gene; V was cut back by 5 bases and J by 7 bases. The CDR3 spans 13 residues. The CDR3 bases are TGCAGTGCTCCCCGGACAGGGGGAAATGAGCAGTTCTTC. It specifies CSAPRTGGNEQFF.

V gene TRBV7-2 combines with J gene TRBJ2-3; 15 bases are shared with TRBD2. The CDR3 is 16 amino acids. The J segment lost 5 bases and the V segment lost 4 bases, leaving 4 bases of the junction unmatched. Germline values: CDR1 SGHTA, CDR2 FQGNSA. The CDR3 DNA follows: TGTGCCAGCAGCTCCCGGACTAGCGGGGGGGAAGATACGCAGTATTTT. It codes for CASSSRTSGGEDTQYF. The full variable domain, its missing parts supplied by reference TRBV7-2 and TRBJ2-3, is GAGVSQSPSNKVTEKGKDVELRCDPISGHTALYWYRQSLGQGLEFLIYFQGNSAPDKSGLPSDRFSAERTGGSVSTLTIQRTQQEDSAVYLCASSSRTSGGEDTQYFGPGTRLTVL.

The table lists this clonotype with a few counts. The chain employs TRBV2 and TRBJ2-3, with TRBD2 matching 11 bases. The germline gives CDR1 SNHLY, CDR2 FYNNEI. This CDR3 is built from 18 residues. V dropped 6 bases and J dropped 0; count of bases not matched to a gene: 11. The CDR3 loop reads CASSVLAGASPSTDTQYF. For the CDR3, the DNA is TGTGCCAGCAGCGTACTAGCGGGGGCCTCCCCCAGCACAGATACGCAGTATTTT.

The chain links TRBV7-9 to TRBJ1-5, with no clear D. Trimming left V 5 bases short and J 3 bases short, with 11 bases between. The CDR3 has 14 amino acids. Germline V gene lookup returns CDR1 SEHNR and CDR2 FQNEAQ (reference sequence). The CDR3 loop is CASSLSGLNQPQHF. The CDR3 nucleotides are TGTGCCAGCAGCCTGTCGGGCCTCAATCAGCCCCAGCATTTT.

The chain couples TRBV7-9 to TRBJ2-2, with a weak D call TRBD2 (6 bases). Trimming stripped 5 bases from V and 4 bases from J, with 17 bases between. The CDR3 runs to 16 residues. Per germline, CDR1 SEHNR and CDR2 FQNEAQ (reference sequence). Here the CDR3 DNA reads TGTGCCAGCAGCGATAGAGGGGCGCGGGGCACCGGGGAGCTGTTTTTT. Translated: CASSDRGARGTGELFF. Looking up the rest from reference TRBV7-9 and TRBJ2-2 gives the full variable domain: DTGVSQNPRHKITKRGQNVTFRCDPISEHNRLYWYRQTLGQGPEFLTYFQNEAQLEKSRLLSDRFSAERPKGSFSTLEIQRTEQGDSAMYLCASSDRGARGTGELFFGEGSRLTVL.